The entry below describes one T cell receptor beta chain. These data come from a study of T cells expressing NK-cell markers. CDR1 is SQVTM, CDR2 ANQGSEA, per germline. The CDR3 contains 12 residues. TCRdb reprocessed the 5' RACE reads, keeping one entry per CDR3 protein, no DNA. This sample carries some 410,000 distinct CDR3 sequences, with roughly 8% going to the ten biggest clones. Sequenced input: blood T cells: a sorted CD56 or NKG2C T cell subset, CD4+ or CD8+ T cells, or bulk PBMC T cells (not recorded which). The TCR sequence derives from a woman between 18 and 70 years old in good health. The chain combines TRBV29-1 with TRBJ1-3; TCRdb outputs TRBD1, but without DNA this stays unchecked. This CDR3 reads CSVTGSGNTIYF.